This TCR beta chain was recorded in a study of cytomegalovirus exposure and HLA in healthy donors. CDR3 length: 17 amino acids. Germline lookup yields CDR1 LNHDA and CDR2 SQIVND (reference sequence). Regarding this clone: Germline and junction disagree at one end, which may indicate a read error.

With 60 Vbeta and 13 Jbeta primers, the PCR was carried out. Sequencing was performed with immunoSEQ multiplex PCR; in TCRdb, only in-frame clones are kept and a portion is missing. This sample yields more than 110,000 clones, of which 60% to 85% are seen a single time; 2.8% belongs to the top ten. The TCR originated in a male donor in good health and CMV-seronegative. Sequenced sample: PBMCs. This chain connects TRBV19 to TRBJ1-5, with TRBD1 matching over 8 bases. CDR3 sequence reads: CASNILTGTGGNQPQHF. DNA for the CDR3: TGTGCCAGTAATATACTGACCGGGACAGGCGGTAATCAGCCCCAGCATTTT.